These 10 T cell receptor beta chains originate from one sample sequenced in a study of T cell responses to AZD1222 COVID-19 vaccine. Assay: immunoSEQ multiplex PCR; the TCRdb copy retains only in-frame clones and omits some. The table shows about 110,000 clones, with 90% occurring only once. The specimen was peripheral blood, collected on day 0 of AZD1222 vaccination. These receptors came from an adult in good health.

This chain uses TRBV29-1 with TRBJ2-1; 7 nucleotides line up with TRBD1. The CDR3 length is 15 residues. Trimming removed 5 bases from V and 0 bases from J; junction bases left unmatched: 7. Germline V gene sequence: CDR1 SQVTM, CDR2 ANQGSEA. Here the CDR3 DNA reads TGCAGCGTTTCAGGGGGTGGGAGCTCCTACAATGAGCAGTTCTTC. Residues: CSVSGGGSSYNEQFF.

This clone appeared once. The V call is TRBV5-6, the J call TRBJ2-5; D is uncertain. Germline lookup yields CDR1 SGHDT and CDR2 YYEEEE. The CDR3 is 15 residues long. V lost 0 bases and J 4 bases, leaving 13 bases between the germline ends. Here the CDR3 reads CASSLAGWGGETQYF. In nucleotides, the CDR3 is TGTGCCAGCAGCTTGGCCGGGTGGGGTGGAGAGACCCAGTACTTC. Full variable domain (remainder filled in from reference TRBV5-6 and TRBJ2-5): DAGVTQSPTHLIKTRGQQVTLRCSPKSGHDTVSWYQQALGQGPQFIFQYYEEEERQRGNFPDRFSGHQFPNYSSELNVNALLLGDSALYLCASSLAGWGGETQYFGPGTRLLVL.

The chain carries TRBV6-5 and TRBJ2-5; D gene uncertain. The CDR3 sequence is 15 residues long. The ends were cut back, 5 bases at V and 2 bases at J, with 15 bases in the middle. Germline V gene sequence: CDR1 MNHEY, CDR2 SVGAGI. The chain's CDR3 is CASSPRKARQETQYF. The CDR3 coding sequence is TGTGCCAGCAGTCCCCGGAAAGCCAGACAAGAGACCCAGTACTTC.

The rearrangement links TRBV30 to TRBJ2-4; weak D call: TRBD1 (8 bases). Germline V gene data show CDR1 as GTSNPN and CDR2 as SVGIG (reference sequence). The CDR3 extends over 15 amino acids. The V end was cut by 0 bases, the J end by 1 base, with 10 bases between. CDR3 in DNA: TGTGCCTGGAGTGTACAGGGGGGGGCCAAAAACATTCAGTACTTC. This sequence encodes CAWSVQGGAKNIQYF. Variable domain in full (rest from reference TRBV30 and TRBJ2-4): SQTIHQWPATLVQPVGSPLSLECTVEGTSNPNLYWYRQAAGRGLQLLFYSVGIGQISSEVPQNLSASRPQDRQFILSSKKLLLSDSGFYLCAWSVQGGAKNIQYFGAGTRLSVL.

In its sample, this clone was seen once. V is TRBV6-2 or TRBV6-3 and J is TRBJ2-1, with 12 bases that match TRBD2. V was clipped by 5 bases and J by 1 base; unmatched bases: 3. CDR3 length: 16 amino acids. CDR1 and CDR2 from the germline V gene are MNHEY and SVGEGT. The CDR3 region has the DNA TGTGCCAGCAGTCCGGGACTAGCGGGTTCCTACAATGAGCAGTTCTTC. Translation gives CASSPGLAGSYNEQFF.

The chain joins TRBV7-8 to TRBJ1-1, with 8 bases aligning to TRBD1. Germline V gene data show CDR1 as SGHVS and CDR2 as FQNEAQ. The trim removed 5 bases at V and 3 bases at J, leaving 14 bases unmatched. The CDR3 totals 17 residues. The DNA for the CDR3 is TGTGCCAGCAGCACCGGGACAGGTTTTCGGATGTACACTGAAGCTTTCTTT. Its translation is CASSTGTGFRMYTEAFF.

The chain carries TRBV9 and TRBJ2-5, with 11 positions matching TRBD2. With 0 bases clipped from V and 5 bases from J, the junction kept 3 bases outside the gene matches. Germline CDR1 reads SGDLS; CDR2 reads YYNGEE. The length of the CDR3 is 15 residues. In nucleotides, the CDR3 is TGTGCCAGCAGCGTAGATAGCGGGAGGGGTGAGACCCAGTACTTC. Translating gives CASSVDSGRGETQYF.

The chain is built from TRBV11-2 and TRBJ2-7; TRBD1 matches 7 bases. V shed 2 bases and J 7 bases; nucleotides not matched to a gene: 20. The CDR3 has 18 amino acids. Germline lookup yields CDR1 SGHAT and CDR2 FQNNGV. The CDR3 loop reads CASSLRQGIATTTGEQYF. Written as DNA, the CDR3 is TGTGCCAGCAGCTTACGACAGGGTATCGCTACTACTACCGGGGAGCAGTACTTC.

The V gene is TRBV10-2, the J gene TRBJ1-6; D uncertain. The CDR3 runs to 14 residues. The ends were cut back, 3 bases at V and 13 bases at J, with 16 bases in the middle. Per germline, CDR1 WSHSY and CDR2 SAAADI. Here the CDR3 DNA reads TGCGCCAGCAGTGAAATAACCCAAGCAAGGCCCCTCCACTTT. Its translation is CASSEITQARPLHF.

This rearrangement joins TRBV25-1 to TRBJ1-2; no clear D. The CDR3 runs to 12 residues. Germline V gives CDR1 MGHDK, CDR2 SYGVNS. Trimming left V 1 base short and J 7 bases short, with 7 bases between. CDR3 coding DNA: TGTGCCAGCAGTGAATGGGTGGGTGGCTACACCTTC. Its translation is CASSEWVGGYTF.